This is a list of T cell receptor beta chains from one sample in a study of control samples from healthy donors and cancer patients. Generated by immunoSEQ multiplex PCR, the TCRdb table keeps only in-frame clones and is missing some. The sample shows over 150,000 clones, around nine tenths of them seen only once. Source material: blood. All receptors come from a man aged 25-45 years in good health. The CDR3 runs from the conserved cysteine through the conserved F or W. A D gene is named only where the DNA matches it firmly. Clone sizes are given selectively: once, few, many, or a class where the clone is expanded.

J gene: TRBJ2-2; V gene: TRBV6-5; clone size: .; D gene: TRBD2; CDR3 DNA: TGTGCCAGCAGTTACTCGCGGGGGGGCACCGGGGAGCTGTTTTTT; CDR3 protein: CASSYSRGGTGELFF
J gene: TRBJ1-2; V gene: TRBV3-1/TRBV3-2; clone size: .; D gene: .; CDR3 DNA: TGTGCCAGCAGCCAGTATCATGGCTACACCTTC; CDR3 protein: CASSQYHGYTF
J gene: TRBJ2-1; V gene: TRBV18; clone size: .; D gene: .; CDR3 DNA: TGTGCCAGCCTAACGAGCGAGAGCTCACGCAATGAGCAGTTCTTC; CDR3 protein: CASLTSESSRNEQFF
J gene: TRBJ1-5; V gene: TRBV28; clone size: .; D gene: .; CDR3 DNA: TGTGCCAGCAGTTCATTCAGGGCAGGCAATCAGCCCCAGCATTTT; CDR3 protein: CASSSFRAGNQPQHF
J gene: TRBJ1-5; V gene: TRBV27; clone size: once; D gene: .; CDR3 DNA: TGTGCCAGCAGTTCAATCTCCGGGGGAGGTCAGCCCCAGCATTTT; CDR3 protein: CASSSISGGGQPQHF
J gene: TRBJ1-3; V gene: TRBV5-1; clone size: .; D gene: .; CDR3 DNA: TGCGCCAGCAGCTTGGCGGACGCGGGTGGAAACACCATATATTTT; CDR3 protein: CASSLADAGGNTIYF
J gene: TRBJ1-2; V gene: TRBV27; clone size: .; D gene: .; CDR3 DNA: TGTGCCAGCAGTAGGAACGGAAACTATGGCTACACCTTC; CDR3 protein: CASSRNGNYGYTF
J gene: TRBJ1-2; V gene: TRBV25-1; clone size: .; D gene: .; CDR3 DNA: TGTGCCAGCAGTGAATGGAGCGGTTCTAACTATGGCTACACCTTC; CDR3 protein: CASSEWSGSNYGYTF
J gene: TRBJ1-5; V gene: TRBV3-1/TRBV3-2; clone size: .; D gene: .; CDR3 DNA: TGTGCCAGCAGCCAAGACCGAGGGGGCAATCAGCCCCAGCATTTT; CDR3 protein: CASSQDRGGNQPQHF
J gene: TRBJ1-6; V gene: TRBV30; clone size: .; D gene: .; CDR3 DNA: TGTGCCTGGAGTGTATCGGGTTCACCCCTCCACTTT; CDR3 protein: CAWSVSGSPLHF
J gene: TRBJ2-5; V gene: TRBV7-3; clone size: .; D gene: .; CDR3 DNA: TGTGCCAGCAGCACCCGCGGGGGAGGGGGGGAGACCCAGTACTTC; CDR3 protein: CASSTRGGGGETQYF
J gene: TRBJ1-1; V gene: TRBV29-1; clone size: .; D gene: .; CDR3 DNA: TGCAGCACGGGACGGCAGAACACTGAAGCTTTCTTT; CDR3 protein: CSTGRQNTEAFF
J gene: TRBJ1-1; V gene: TRBV7-9; clone size: .; D gene: .; CDR3 DNA: TGTGCCAACAGCTTAGATGGTAATTACGGGGGCGCAAACACTGAAGCTTTCTTT; CDR3 protein: CANSLDGNYGGANTEAFF
J gene: TRBJ1-5; V gene: TRBV19; clone size: .; D gene: TRBD1; CDR3 DNA: TGTGCCAGTAGTTTGGGTAGCAGGGGGCTCAATCAGCCCCAGCATTTT; CDR3 protein: CASSLGSRGLNQPQHF
J gene: TRBJ1-1; V gene: TRBV7-2; clone size: .; D gene: .; CDR3 DNA: TGTGCCAGCAGACCCGCGACAGGCCCCCCAGCTTTCTTT; CDR3 protein: CASRPATGPPAFF
J gene: TRBJ2-2; V gene: TRBV15; clone size: .; D gene: TRBD2; CDR3 DNA: TGTGCCACCAGCAGTGGGAGCGGGGGGGCCGGGGAGCTGTTTTTT; CDR3 protein: CATSSGSGGAGELFF
J gene: TRBJ2-4; V gene: TRBV19; clone size: .; D gene: .; CDR3 DNA: TGTGCCAGTAGTATAGTGGGCTCCGGTCTGGCCAAAAACATTCAGTACTTC; CDR3 protein: CASSIVGSGLAKNIQYF
J gene: TRBJ1-5; V gene: TRBV11-2; clone size: .; D gene: .; CDR3 DNA: TGTGCCAGCAGCCTGGGACACCATAGCAATCAGCCCCAGCATTTT; CDR3 protein: CASSLGHHSNQPQHF
J gene: TRBJ2-2; V gene: TRBV30; clone size: .; D gene: .; CDR3 DNA: TGTGCCTGGAGGGGGGAACAGTACGCCGGGGAGCTGTTTTTT; CDR3 protein: CAWRGEQYAGELFF
J gene: TRBJ2-7; V gene: TRBV6-1; clone size: .; D gene: TRBD1; CDR3 DNA: TGTGCCAGCAGTGAAGCCGGGACAGGGGCCGGAAGCTACTTC; CDR3 protein: CASSEAGTGAGSYF
J gene: TRBJ2-7; V gene: TRBV5-1; clone size: .; D gene: .; CDR3 DNA: TGCGCCAGCAGCACGACCCAGGGGTACTCCTACGAGCAGTACTTC; CDR3 protein: CASSTTQGYSYEQYF
J gene: TRBJ1-2; V gene: TRBV2; clone size: .; D gene: .; CDR3 DNA: TGTGCCAGCAGGAGCTCAGTTTCTAACTATGGCTACACCTTC; CDR3 protein: CASRSSVSNYGYTF
J gene: TRBJ2-1; V gene: TRBV28; clone size: .; D gene: .; CDR3 DNA: TGTGCCAGCAGTTTATTACCCCAGGCAGTGGAGCAGTTCTTC; CDR3 protein: CASSLLPQAVEQFF
J gene: TRBJ1-4; V gene: TRBV3-1/TRBV3-2; clone size: few; D gene: .; CDR3 DNA: TGTGCCAGCAGCCAAGGATCGGTCACCTACTCTGAAAAACTGTTTTTT; CDR3 protein: CASSQGSVTYSEKLFF
J gene: TRBJ1-1; V gene: TRBV7-8; clone size: .; D gene: .; CDR3 DNA: TGTGCCAGCAGCTTAAGTTCCGGGAACACTGAAGCTTTCTTT; CDR3 protein: CASSLSSGNTEAFF
J gene: TRBJ1-3; V gene: TRBV7-9; clone size: .; D gene: .; CDR3 DNA: TGTGCCAGCAGCTTAGTTGGGGGCGGTGGAAACACCATATATTTT; CDR3 protein: CASSLVGGGGNTIYF
J gene: TRBJ2-2; V gene: TRBV28; clone size: .; D gene: .; CDR3 DNA: TGTGCCAGCAGTACCCCGACCGGGGAGCTGTTTTTT; CDR3 protein: CASSTPTGELFF
J gene: TRBJ2-3; V gene: TRBV5-1; clone size: .; D gene: .; CDR3 DNA: TGCGCCAGCAGCGGAACTGGGGGCGCCGGGACAGATACGCAGTATTTT; CDR3 protein: CASSGTGGAGTDTQYF
J gene: TRBJ2-3; V gene: TRBV5-1; clone size: .; D gene: TRBD1; CDR3 DNA: TGCGCCAGCAGCCTGACAGGGAGCACAGATACGCAGTATTTT; CDR3 protein: CASSLTGSTDTQYF
J gene: TRBJ2-5; V gene: TRBV5-5; clone size: .; D gene: .; CDR3 DNA: TGTGCCAGCACCCTGCCAGTTCAAGAGACCCAGTACTTC; CDR3 protein: CASTLPVQETQYF
J gene: TRBJ1-3; V gene: TRBV2; clone size: .; D gene: .; CDR3 DNA: TGTGCCAGCAGTGCGGGACCCTCTGGAAACACCATATATTTT; CDR3 protein: CASSAGPSGNTIYF
J gene: TRBJ2-3; V gene: TRBV5-4; clone size: .; D gene: TRBD2; CDR3 DNA: TGTGCCAGCAGCAGACTAGCGGGAGGGCCGTCGGATACGCAGTATTTT; CDR3 protein: CASSRLAGGPSDTQYF
J gene: TRBJ2-7; V gene: TRBV5-8; clone size: .; D gene: .; CDR3 DNA: TGTGCCAGCAGCTTCCCCTCCAACGAGCAGTACTTC; CDR3 protein: CASSFPSNEQYF
J gene: TRBJ1-2; V gene: TRBV27; clone size: .; D gene: .; CDR3 DNA: TGTGCCAGCAGCCTTCGGGACGGGGGAGGTTATGGCTACACCTTC; CDR3 protein: CASSLRDGGGYGYTF
J gene: TRBJ2-2; V gene: TRBV24-1; clone size: many; D gene: TRBD1; CDR3 DNA: TGTGCCACCAGTGACACCGGACAGGGCGGGGAGCTGTTTTTT; CDR3 protein: CATSDTGQGGELFF
J gene: TRBJ2-1; V gene: TRBV10-3; clone size: .; D gene: .; CDR3 DNA: TGTGCCATCAGTGTCCTGGGCAGGGGAGATGAGCAGTTCTTC; CDR3 protein: CAISVLGRGDEQFF
J gene: TRBJ1-3; V gene: TRBV5-1; clone size: .; D gene: .; CDR3 DNA: TGCGCCAGCAGCTTGGGGACCTCTGGAAACACCATATATTTT; CDR3 protein: CASSLGTSGNTIYF
J gene: TRBJ2-7; V gene: TRBV18; clone size: .; D gene: .; CDR3 DNA: TGTGCCAGCTCACCGGGGCAGGGTTCCTACGAGCAGTACTTC; CDR3 protein: CASSPGQGSYEQYF
J gene: TRBJ2-1; V gene: TRBV6-1; clone size: .; D gene: TRBD2; CDR3 DNA: TGTGCCAGCAGTGAATGGGCTAGCGGGAGCCCCCTTTTGGAGCAGTTCTTC; CDR3 protein: CASSEWASGSPLLEQFF
J gene: TRBJ1-2; V gene: TRBV30; clone size: once; D gene: .; CDR3 DNA: TGTGCCTGGAGTCCTAGGACCGCCGGACTCTATGGCTACACCTTC; CDR3 protein: CAWSPRTAGLYGYTF
J gene: TRBJ2-4; V gene: TRBV7-9; clone size: once; D gene: TRBD1; CDR3 DNA: TGTGCCAGCAGCTTTACCACAGGGGGATTTCAAAACATTCAGTACTTC; CDR3 protein: CASSFTTGGFQNIQYF
J gene: TRBJ2-1; V gene: TRBV5-1; clone size: .; D gene: .; CDR3 DNA: TGCGCCAGCAGCCAATCTTTGGTGAATGAGCAGTTCTTC; CDR3 protein: CASSQSLVNEQFF
J gene: TRBJ2-3; V gene: TRBV16; clone size: .; D gene: .; CDR3 DNA: TGTGCCAGCAGTCCCGGTAAGGTTCTAAGAACTCGAGATACGCAGTATTTT; CDR3 protein: CASSPGKVLRTRDTQYF
J gene: TRBJ2-2; V gene: TRBV5-1; clone size: .; D gene: .; CDR3 DNA: TGCGCCAGCAGCGGGGGAGGACCGGGAAGGGAGCTGTTTTTT; CDR3 protein: CASSGGGPGRELFF
J gene: TRBJ2-4; V gene: TRBV19; clone size: .; D gene: TRBD2; CDR3 DNA: TGTGCCAGTAACCCGCATCTCCTAGCGGGAGAGCCCAAAAACATTCAGTACTTC; CDR3 protein: CASNPHLLAGEPKNIQYF
J gene: TRBJ1-4; V gene: TRBV11-2; clone size: .; D gene: TRBD1; CDR3 DNA: TGTGCCAGCAGCTTAGAGGGACAGGCCCACAGAAATGAAAAACTGTTTTTT; CDR3 protein: CASSLEGQAHRNEKLFF
J gene: TRBJ1-3; V gene: TRBV6-6; clone size: few; D gene: .; CDR3 DNA: TGTGCCAGCAGTTACGAGGTCTCTGGAAACACCATATATTTT; CDR3 protein: CASSYEVSGNTIYF
J gene: TRBJ2-3; V gene: TRBV7-3; clone size: .; D gene: .; CDR3 DNA: TGTGCCAGCAGCTTAGGGCGGGTAGGGGGCACAGATACGCAGTATTTT; CDR3 protein: CASSLGRVGGTDTQYF
J gene: TRBJ2-3; V gene: TRBV7-2; clone size: .; D gene: TRBD2; CDR3 DNA: TGTGCCAGCAGCTTAGTAGCTAGCGGGGTCACAGATACGCAGTATTTT; CDR3 protein: CASSLVASGVTDTQYF